Listed below are T cell receptor beta chains from one sample, sequenced in a study of blood T cells in healthy people across ages. TCRdb used MiXCR to reprocess the 5' RACE reads, holding one entry per CDR3 protein. The data show around 1,700,000 distinct CDR3 sequences, with roughly 27% seen just once and roughly 8% held by the top ten. The material sequenced was blood. These receptors were obtained from a young woman in good health. Each CDR3 is given with its conserved first and last residue. A D gene is named only where the DNA matches it firmly. The size field is filled for only some rows; it gives once, few, many or a size class.

j_gene | abundance | d_gene | v_gene | CDR3nt | CDR3aa
TRBJ1-4 | . | . | TRBV7-8 | TGTGCCAGCAGCCCCACCGCCGCGGGGGCGACTAATGAAAAACTGTTTTTT | CASSPTAAGATNEKLFF
TRBJ1-4 | . | . | TRBV12-3/TRBV12-4 | TGTGCCAGCAGTTACGACGGGAGTAATGAAAAACTGTTTTTT | CASSYDGSNEKLFF
TRBJ1-2 | . | TRBD1 | TRBV5-1 | TGCGCCAGCAACCCTCGGACAGGGATCTATGGCTACACCTTC | CASNPRTGIYGYTF
TRBJ2-5 | many | . | TRBV9 | TGTGCCAGCAGCGTAACCCCCCGGGGCGAAGAGACCCAGTACTTC | CASSVTPRGEETQYF
TRBJ2-1 | many | TRBD2 | TRBV5-1 | TGCGCCAGCAGCCAGGGACAGGGGACGGGACTAGCGGGCCACACCCGGCATGAGCAGTTCTTC | CASSQGQGTGLAGHTRHEQFF
TRBJ2-5 | . | . | TRBV20-1 | TGCAGTGCCCCCATCCCCAGGGGCCAAGAGACCCAGTACTTC | CSAPIPRGQETQYF
TRBJ1-2 | few | . | TRBV7-9 | TGTGCCAGCAGCTTACCGACAATATATTATGGCTACACCTTC | CASSLPTIYYGYTF
TRBJ2-1 | many | TRBD2 | TRBV11-2 | TGTGCCAGCAGCTTGCTAGCGGGGGCCGACAATGAGCAGTTCTTC | CASSLLAGADNEQFF
TRBJ2-7 | few | TRBD1 | TRBV29-1 | TGCAGCGTTGAGGGACAGGGGACGTCCCACGAGCAGTACTTC | CSVEGQGTSHEQYF
TRBJ2-3 | . | TRBD2 | TRBV12-3/TRBV12-4 | TGTGCCAACAAAACCTCGGGAGGGGATACGCAGTATTTT | CANKTSGGDTQYF
TRBJ2-1 | few | . | TRBV10-3 | TGTGCCAACGCCGAACTGTGGAATGAGCGGTTCTTC | CANAELWNERFF
TRBJ2-2 | . | . | TRBV7-2 | TGTGCCAGCAGCTTATATAACGCCCGCACCGGGGAGCTGTTTTTT | CASSLYNARTGELFF
TRBJ2-7 | many | . | TRBV9 | TGTGCCAGCAGCGACAGGGTGAATGGGAACGAGCAGTACTTC | CASSDRVNGNEQYF
TRBJ1-2 | . | TRBD1 | TRBV5-5 | TGTGCCAGCAGCCAATCGACAGGGACTGGCTACACCTTC | CASSQSTGTGYTF
TRBJ1-5 | . | . | TRBV7-9 | TGTGCCAGCAGCTCCGCAGGGCACCAGCCCCAGCATTTT | CASSSAGHQPQHF
TRBJ2-2 | few | . | TRBV7-2 | TGTGCCAGCAGCTTAGGAGCGACTATCACAGGAGACACCGGGGAGCTGTTTTTT | CASSLGATITGDTGELFF
TRBJ2-7 | many | TRBD2 | TRBV20-1 | TGCAGTGCTATCGGGGGGGCATCTATTGAGCAGTACTTC | CSAIGGASIEQYF
TRBJ2-1 | . | . | TRBV4-3 | TGCGCCAGCAGCCAAGAAGGGGGGGGGTTCTACAATGAGCAGTTCTTC | CASSQEGGGFYNEQFF
TRBJ2-7 | many | . | TRBV15 | TGTGCCACCAGCAGAGATCTGGTACTCTACGAGCAGTACTTC | CATSRDLVLYEQYF
TRBJ2-2 | few | . | TRBV7-9 | TGTGCCGGCATGTGGGGGGACACCGGGGAGCTGTTTTTT | CAGMWGDTGELFF
TRBJ2-3 | few | . | TRBV9 | TGTGCCAGCAGCGTAGAGGGAGGTGGGGCAGATACGCAGTATTTT | CASSVEGGGADTQYF
TRBJ1-1 | . | . | TRBV12-3/TRBV12-4 | TGTGCCAGCAGCGATCTGGGAGGAGGAAACACTGAAGCTTTCTTT | CASSDLGGGNTEAFF
TRBJ2-5 | few | . | TRBV20-1 | TGCAGTGCTACCTCTCCCGGGGCAGAGACCCAGTACTTC | CSATSPGAETQYF
TRBJ1-1 | . | TRBD1 | TRBV9 | TGTGCCAGCAGCGTAGACTTCAGGGGGCCGGGAGCTTTCTTT | CASSVDFRGPGAFF
TRBJ2-3 | . | . | TRBV28 | TGTGCCAGCAGGCCCGGGAACGGGGATACGCAGTATTTT | CASRPGNGDTQYF
TRBJ2-5 | . | . | TRBV21-1 | TGTGCCAGCAGCAAAGAAAAGGAAGAGAGACAGGCCCGAGGGGAGACCCAGTACTTC | CASSKEKEERQARGETQYF
TRBJ1-1 | . | . | TRBV11-3 | TGTGCCAGCAGCTTAACGACGACAGGACGGTCCAACACTGAAGCTTTCTTT | CASSLTTTGRSNTEAFF
TRBJ2-7 | . | TRBD1 | TRBV5-6 | TGTGCCAGCAGCTTGAGGGACAGGGAAACGTACGAGCAGTACTTC | CASSLRDRETYEQYF
TRBJ2-7 | few | . | TRBV29-1 | TGCAGCGTTGGCGGGCACCCCTACGAGCAGTACTTC | CSVGGHPYEQYF
TRBJ2-1 | . | . | TRBV7-2 | TGTGCCAGCAGCTTAGTTGGGACACCTTCCAATGAGCAGTTCTTC | CASSLVGTPSNEQFF
TRBJ1-5 | few | . | TRBV29-1 | TGCAGCGCTATATGGGGTACCAATCAGCCCCAGCATTTT | CSAIWGTNQPQHF
TRBJ2-3 | few | TRBD2 | TRBV12-3/TRBV12-4 | TGTGCCAGCATACTAGCGGGAGGAGGCACAGATACGCAGTATTTT | CASILAGGGTDTQYF
TRBJ2-1 | many | TRBD2 | TRBV12-3/TRBV12-4 | TGTGCCAGCAGTGATAGCGGGGGGGGCTACAATGAGCAGTTCTTC | CASSDSGGGYNEQFF
TRBJ2-7 | . | TRBD1 | TRBV7-2 | TGTGCCAGCAGCATCTACAGGGGGAGCTCCTACGAGCAGTACTTC | CASSIYRGSSYEQYF
TRBJ2-7 | . | . | TRBV7-2 | TGTGCCAGCAGCCTATCGAGGGAGGTCGACTACGAGCAGTACTTC | CASSLSREVDYEQYF
TRBJ2-1 | . | . | TRBV12-3/TRBV12-4 | TGTGCCAGCAGCGGGGGCCGGGGGCATGAGCAGTTCTTC | CASSGGRGHEQFF
TRBJ2-1 | . | . | TRBV11-2 | TGTGCCAGCAGCAACAACAATGCGCAGTTCTTC | CASSNNNAQFF
TRBJ2-5 | many | . | TRBV5-1 | TGCGCCAGCAGCTTCGAGATCCAAGAGACCCAGTACTTC | CASSFEIQETQYF
TRBJ1-6 | . | . | TRBV12-3/TRBV12-4 | TGTGCCAGCAGTTTGGCAGCGTTATATAATTCACCCCTCCACTTT | CASSLAALYNSPLHF
TRBJ1-4 | . | . | TRBV2 | TGTGCCAGCGGAGGGGGGTTCCCCACAAATGAAAAACTGTTTTTT | CASGGGFPTNEKLFF
TRBJ2-2 | . | TRBD1 | TRBV5-1 | TGCGCCAGCAGCTTGGTGGGACAGGGCAAGACCGGGGAGCTGTTTTTT | CASSLVGQGKTGELFF
TRBJ2-7 | . | . | TRBV7-2 | TGTGCCAGCAGCTTAGAGTTCCGTAAGCCCTACGAGCAGTACTTC | CASSLEFRKPYEQYF